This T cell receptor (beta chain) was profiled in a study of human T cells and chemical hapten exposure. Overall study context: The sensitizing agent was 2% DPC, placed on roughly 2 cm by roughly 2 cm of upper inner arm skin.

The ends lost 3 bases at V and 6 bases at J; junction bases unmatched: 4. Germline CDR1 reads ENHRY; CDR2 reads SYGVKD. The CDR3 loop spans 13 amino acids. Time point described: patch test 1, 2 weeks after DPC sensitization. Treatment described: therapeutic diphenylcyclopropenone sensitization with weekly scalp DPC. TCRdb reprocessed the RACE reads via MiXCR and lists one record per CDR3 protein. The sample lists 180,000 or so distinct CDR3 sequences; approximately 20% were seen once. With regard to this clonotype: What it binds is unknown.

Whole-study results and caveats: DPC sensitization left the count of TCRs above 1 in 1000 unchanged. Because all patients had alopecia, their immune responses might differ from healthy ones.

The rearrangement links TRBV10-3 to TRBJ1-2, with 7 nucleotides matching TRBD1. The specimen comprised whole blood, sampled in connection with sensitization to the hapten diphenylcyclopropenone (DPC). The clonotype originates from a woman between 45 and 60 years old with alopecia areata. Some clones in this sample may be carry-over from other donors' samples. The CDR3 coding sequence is TGTGCCATCAGTGAACAGGGGAGTGATGGCTACACCTTC. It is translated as CAISEQGSDGYTF.